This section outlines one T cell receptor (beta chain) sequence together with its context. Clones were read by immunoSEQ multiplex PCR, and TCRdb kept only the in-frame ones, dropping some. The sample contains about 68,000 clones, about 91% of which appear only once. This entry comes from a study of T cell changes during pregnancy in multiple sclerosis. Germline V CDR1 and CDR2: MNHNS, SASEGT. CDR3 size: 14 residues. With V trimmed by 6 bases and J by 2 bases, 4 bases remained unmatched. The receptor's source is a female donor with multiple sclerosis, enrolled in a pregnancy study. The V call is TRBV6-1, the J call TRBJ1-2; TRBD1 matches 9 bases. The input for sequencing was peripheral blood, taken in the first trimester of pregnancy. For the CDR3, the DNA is TGTGCCAGCAGCAGGACAGGGGCCAACTATGGCTACACCTTC. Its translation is CASSRTGANYGYTF.